The 27 T cell receptor beta chains in this list originate from one sample, sequenced in a study of blood T cells in healthy people across ages. Next came a second PCR, run for 7 to 11 cycles, which used a sample-barcoded 5' primer along with a J-beta primer mix. TCRdb fed the 5' RACE reads into MiXCR, producing one record per CDR3 protein. The data contain 1.5 million to 2 million distinct CDR3 sequences, 28% of them singletons. The sample comprised blood. The receptor set was obtained from a woman aged 25 to 45 in good health.

The chain has TRBV20-1 and TRBJ1-6, with TRBD1 matching 8 bases. From germline, CDR1 is DFQATT and CDR2 SNEGSKA (reference sequence). The CDR3 has 14 residues. The junction had 5 bases not matched to a gene; V was cut back by 0 bases and J by 10 bases. CDR3 coding DNA: TGCAGTGCTAGAGATTACAGGGGGGACTCACCCCTCCACTTT. It specifies CSARDYRGDSPLHF.

V is TRBV15 and J is TRBJ2-5; 12 bases fit TRBD1. Looked up from germline, CDR1 is LNHNV and CDR2 is YYDKDF (reference sequence). V gave up 0 bases and J gave up 11 bases; unmatched junction bases: 10. The CDR3 sequence is 16 residues long. The CDR3 spells CATSRDSGTGGYEQYF. CDR3 nucleotide sequence: TGTGCCACCAGCAGAGATTCGGGGACAGGGGGCTATGAGCAGTACTTC.

V usage is TRBV2 and J usage is TRBJ2-3; 9 positions match TRBD2. The CDR3 runs 14 residues. J lost 5 bases, V lost 3 bases, and 3 bases had no gene match. The germline CDR1 and CDR2 sequences are SNHLY and FYNNEI. The CDR3 region is CASSEALAGDTQYF. Here the CDR3 DNA reads TGTGCCAGCAGTGAGGCACTAGCGGGAGATACGCAGTATTTT. Full variable domain (rest looked up from reference TRBV2 and TRBJ2-3): EPEVTQTPSHQVTQMGQEVILRCVPISNHLYFYWYRQILGQKVEFLVSFYNNEISEKSEIFDDQFSVERPDGSNFTLKIRSTKLEDSAMYFCASSEALAGDTQYFGPGTRLTVL.

The chain employs TRBV5-5 and TRBJ2-1; 10 nucleotides line up with TRBD1. This CDR3 spans 15 amino acids. V lost 4 bases and J lost 8; bases outside the gene matches: 9. The germline CDR1 and CDR2 sequences are SGHKS and YYEKEE (reference sequence). The CDR3 DNA sequence: TGTGCCAGCAGCCATCCGACAGGGGGCAGGGATGAGCAGTTCTTC. Protein: CASSHPTGGRDEQFF.

V gene TRBV28 combines with J gene TRBJ2-1; the D is unclear. The CDR3 loop spans 14 amino acids. From germline, CDR1 is MDHEN and CDR2 SYDVKM. Trimming shortened V by 6 bases and J by 5 bases, and 14 bases separated the two germline ends. The DNA for the CDR3 is TGTGCCAGCAGACCCCGCGGCAGGAACAATGAGCAGTTCTTC. Amino acid sequence: CASRPRGRNNEQFF.

This clonotype was found a few times. The V gene is TRBV12-3 or TRBV12-4, the J gene TRBJ2-3, with D perhaps TRBD2 (5 bases). This CDR3 spans 13 amino acids. The V and J ends lost 9 bases and 2 bases respectively, with 12 bases between them. The CDR3 region is CASTSAVTDTQYF. The CDR3 bases are TGTGCCAGTACCTCAGCGGTCACAGATACGCAGTATTTT.

The rearrangement links TRBV18 to TRBJ2-3; D gene uncertain. Between the trimmed V and J ends, which lost 0 bases and 1 base, there was a span of 5 bases. CDR1 KGHSH and CDR2 LQKENI come from the germline V gene. The CDR3 has 14 amino acids. This CDR3 is CASSPPQRTDTQYF. CDR3 bases: TGTGCCAGCTCACCACCCCAGCGCACAGATACGCAGTATTTT.

This clonotype was observed a few times. The V and J genes are TRBV7-2 and TRBJ1-6; D is unresolved. CDR1 is SGHTA and CDR2 is FQGNSA in the germline V gene. The CDR3 consists of 14 residues. V dropped 1 base and J dropped 8 bases, with 9 bases sitting between them. CDR3 DNA sequence: TGTGCCAGCAGCTTAGGCTTCAGTGATTCACCCCTCCACTTT. Protein: CASSLGFSDSPLHF.

This clonotype occurred a few times. V is TRBV12-3 or TRBV12-4 and J is TRBJ2-5, with no clear D. Trimming cost V 5 bases and J 7 bases, with 17 bases left between them. CDR3 length: 14 residues. CDR3 nucleotide sequence: TGTGCCAGCAGTCAAATATTCCCGGCCGGGACCCAGTACTTC. Its translation: CASSQIFPAGTQYF.

The CDR3 here is CASSYWQGNTEAFF. The CDR3 DNA follows: TGTGCCAGCAGTTACTGGCAGGGCAACACTGAAGCTTTCTTT. The J gene is TRBJ1-1, the V gene TRBV6-5, with D perhaps matching TRBD1 (5 bases). Trimming removed 1 base at V and 2 bases at J, with 8 bases between. The CDR3 consists of 14 residues. From germline, CDR1 is MNHEY and CDR2 SVGAGI.

In regard to this clonotype: The junction does not match germline at one end; this may be a read error. This chain uses TRBV25-1 with TRBJ2-1; the match to TRBD2 covers 11 bases. In germline, CDR1 is MGHDK, CDR2 SYGVNS. This CDR3 is built from 17 residues. The CDR3 coding sequence is TGTGCCAACAGTGAATACGGTAGCGGGAGGGCGTACAATGAGCAGTTCTTC. This translates into CANSEYGSGRAYNEQFF.

This clonotype was seen more than once but under ten times. This sequence joins TRBV10-3 and TRBJ1-2; D is unresolved. The V end lost 8 bases, the J end lost 0 bases, and 7 bases lay between the germline ends. The CDR3 is 12 residues long. Looked up from germline, CDR1 is ENHRY and CDR2 is SYGVKD. This chain's CDR3 is CAIYTTNYGYTF. CDR3 DNA: TGTGCCATCTACACAACTAACTATGGCTACACCTTC.

This clonotype has just a few counts. The chain carries TRBV5-1 and TRBJ2-5, with D possibly TRBD1 on 6 matching bases. Germline CDR1 is SGHRS and CDR2 is YFSETQ. V was clipped by 0 bases and J by 5 bases, with 14 bases between them. The CDR3 extends over 15 amino acids. CDR3 bases: TGCGCCAGCAGCTTGGTGGGGGCGCAGGGGGAGACCCAGTACTTC. Its protein is CASSLVGAQGETQYF.

V is TRBV20-1 and J is TRBJ1-5; maybe TRBD1 (5 bases). CDR1 and CDR2 from the germline V gene are DFQATT and SNEGSKA (reference sequence). Trimming took 0 bases from V and 3 from J, leaving 15 bases between them. The length of the CDR3 is 16 residues. The CDR3 region has the DNA TGCAGTGCTAGAGATTCAAGGGCAGGGCCCAATCAGCCCCAGCATTTT. Encoded protein: CSARDSRAGPNQPQHF.

The rearrangement links TRBV7-9 to TRBJ2-7; no clear D gene. V lost 5 bases and J 0 bases, leaving 14 bases between the germline ends. Germline V gene lookup returns CDR1 SEHNR and CDR2 FQNEAQ (reference sequence). The CDR3 runs to 15 residues. The CDR3 sequence: CASSPSPESSYEQYF. The CDR3 bases are TGTGCCAGCAGCCCCAGCCCGGAGAGCTCCTACGAGCAGTACTTC.

The CDR3 DNA is TGTGCCAGCAGCCCAAATGGGTTCTTTACAGGTGGTGAGCAGTTCTTC. The encoded protein is CASSPNGFFTGGEQFF. The chain uses TRBV7-2 and TRBJ2-1, with a tentative D call TRBD1 (5 bases). This CDR3 is built from 16 residues. Germline assignment: CDR1 SGHTA and CDR2 FQGNSA. The V end was cut by 5 bases, the J end by 9 bases, with 23 bases between.

V is TRBV18 and J is TRBJ1-3; D is perhaps TRBD1 (6 bases). The CDR3 is made up of 17 amino acids. V dropped 4 bases and J dropped 1 base, with 17 bases sitting between them. The germline CDR1 and CDR2 sequences are KGHSH and LQKENI. The CDR3 spells CASSQTPWGASGNTIYF. The CDR3 coding sequence is TGTGCCAGCTCACAAACCCCGTGGGGGGCATCTGGAAACACCATATATTTT.

A few counts support this clonotype. At one boundary the junction diverges from the germline segment, which might be a read error. V usage is TRBV5-1 and J usage is TRBJ2-7; D is possibly TRBD2 (6 bases). The germline V gene encodes CDR1 SGHRS and CDR2 YFSETQ. The CDR3 is 15 residues long. The CDR3 DNA reads as TGCGCCAACAGCCCAGGAGGGATTAGCTCCTACGAGCAGTACTTC. This codes for CANSPGGISSYEQYF.

The table lists this clonotype with many counts. This chain uses TRBV20-1 with TRBJ2-7, with 8 bases matching TRBD1. The CDR3 covers 14 residues. Germline V gene lookup returns CDR1 DFQATT and CDR2 SNEGSKA (reference sequence). With 3 bases clipped from V and 0 bases from J, the junction kept 4 bases outside the gene matches. CDR3 bases: TGCAGTGCTAGTGCCGGGACAGGCTCCTACGAGCAGTACTTC. This gives the protein CSASAGTGSYEQYF.

A word on this clonotype: This sequence may be a read error, since a much larger clone differs from it by one base. The chain has TRBV20-1 and TRBJ2-7; 11 positions agree with TRBD1. The CDR3 extends over 14 amino acids. The V gene end was trimmed by 1 base and the J gene end by 2 bases; junction bases not matched to a gene: 1. Germline loops: CDR1 DFQATT, CDR2 SNEGSKA (reference sequence). The CDR3 is CSARAGQGAYEQYF. CDR3 sequence (DNA): TGCAGTGCTAGAGCGGGACAGGGGGCCTACGAGCAGTACTTC.

This clonotype was recorded a few times. The V gene is TRBV7-2, the J gene TRBJ1-1; 7 bases are shared with TRBD1. Unmatched junction bases numbered 3, after V lost 1 base and J lost 4 bases. Germline V gives CDR1 SGHTA, CDR2 FQGNSA. This CDR3 has 14 residues. The CDR3 DNA follows: TGTGCCAGCAGCTTAGGAGGGACAGCCACTGAAGCTTTCTTT. This codes for CASSLGGTATEAFF.

In this sample, this clonotype turned up a few times. This chain links TRBV28 with TRBJ1-2; 7 bases line up with TRBD1. J was trimmed by 4 bases and V by 8 bases; bases with no gene match: 13. Germline values: CDR1 MDHEN, CDR2 SYDVKM. The CDR3 covers 15 residues. CDR3 in amino acids: CASGTVGQGSYGYTF. CDR3 coding DNA: TGTGCCAGCGGGACAGTTGGCCAGGGGTCCTATGGCTACACCTTC.

A few counts support this clonotype. The gene calls are TRBV4-3 and TRBJ2-7, with 9 bases identical to TRBD2. The germline CDR1 and CDR2 sequences are LGHNA and YSLEER. J was trimmed by 5 bases and V by 3 bases; bases with no gene match: 14. CDR3 length equals 17 residues. The CDR3 sequence is CASSQGTSGLQGDEQYF. As DNA, the CDR3 is TGCGCCAGCAGCCAGGGTACTAGCGGGCTTCAAGGGGACGAGCAGTACTTC.

The V and J genes are TRBV2 and TRBJ1-2; TRBD1 might be the D (5 bases). This CDR3 has 16 residues. Trimming shortened V by 4 bases and J by 6 bases, and 21 bases separated the two germline ends. Germline V gene data show CDR1 as SNHLY and CDR2 as FYNNEI. The CDR3 here is CASSGSGRGKQDGYTF. Here the CDR3 DNA reads TGTGCCAGCAGTGGAAGTGGAAGGGGCAAACAGGATGGCTACACCTTC.

This chain links TRBV7-3 with TRBJ2-1; D perhaps matches TRBD2 (5 bases). Germline CDR1 is SGHTA and CDR2 is FQGTGA. The CDR3 sequence is 15 residues long. V lost 2 bases to trimming and J lost 6 bases, with 14 bases between them. The CDR3 loop is CASSLVSGYRNEQFF. DNA for the CDR3: TGTGCCAGCAGCTTAGTCAGCGGCTACCGCAATGAGCAGTTCTTC.

The chain links TRBV5-1 to TRBJ1-2; TRBD1 agrees at 7 bases. CDR1 is SGHRS and CDR2 is YFSETQ in the germline V gene. There are 15 residues in the CDR3. J lost 2 bases, V lost 0 bases, and 4 bases had no gene match. CDR3: CASSLAQGNNYGYTF. CDR3 DNA sequence: TGCGCCAGCAGCTTGGCACAGGGGAACAACTATGGCTACACCTTC. The whole variable domain, remainder taken from reference TRBV5-1 and TRBJ1-2, is KAGVTQTPRYLIKTRGQQVTLSCSPISGHRSVSWYQQTPGQGLQFLFEYFSETQRNKGNFPGRFSGRQFSNSRSEMNVSTLELGDSALYLCASSLAQGNNYGYTFGSGTRLTVV.

The table lists this clonotype with a few counts. The J gene is TRBJ2-1, the V gene TRBV6-6; D gene unclear. The ends were cut back, 0 bases at V and 7 bases at J, with 16 bases in the middle. The CDR3 is 16 amino acids. CDR1 is MNHNY and CDR2 is SVGAGI in the germline V gene (reference sequence). The CDR3 protein is CASSYSPSDPGNEQFF. The CDR3 region has the DNA TGTGCCAGCAGTTACTCCCCTTCAGACCCTGGGAATGAGCAGTTCTTC.